The rows below give T cell receptor beta chains drawn from one sample of a study of shared clonotypes between healthy human individuals. Sequencing used immunoSEQ multiplex PCR; TCRdb keeps in-frame clones, though not all of them. Of approximately 1.9 million clones listed, just over 90% are singletons. Sequenced: naive CD8+ T cells from PBMCs. The receptors derive from a man younger than 35 in good health. Some clones in this sample may be carry-over from other donors' samples. Both conserved end residues are part of each CDR3. Fields, in order: J gene, clone size, V gene, D gene, CDR3 protein, CDR3 DNA. A D gene is named only where the DNA matches it firmly. For some rows the clone size is stated as once, few or many, or as a class when expanded; others skip it.

TRBJ2-3 NA TRBV7-2 NA CASSLVAASTDTQYF TGTGCCAGCAGCTTAGTCGCGGCTAGCACAGATACGCAGTATTTT
TRBJ2-7 few TRBV27 NA CASSFYENAGYEQYF TGTGCCAGCAGTTTTTATGAAAACGCGGGGTACGAGCAGTACTTC
TRBJ1-5 NA TRBV28 NA CASSLGPRYSNQPQHF TGTGCCAGCAGTTTGGGTCCACGTTATAGCAATCAGCCCCAGCATTTT
TRBJ1-5 few TRBV7-2 NA CASSLIQGQPQHF TGTGCCAGCAGCTTGATACAGGGTCAGCCCCAGCATTTT
TRBJ2-7 NA TRBV29-1 NA CSVVPGAGITYEQYF TGCAGCGTTGTCCCCGGGGCAGGGATAACCTACGAGCAGTACTTC
TRBJ2-3 NA TRBV28 TRBD2 CASSLALLAGEPDTQYF TGTGCCAGCAGTTTGGCCCTACTAGCGGGAGAACCAGATACGCAGTATTTT
TRBJ1-2 NA TRBV9 TRBD1 CASSVDRAAGGYTF TGTGCCAGCAGCGTGGACAGGGCCGCGGGTGGCTACACCTTC
TRBJ2-3 NA TRBV7-6 TRBD2 CASSLARTGTSGRRTDTQYF TGTGCCAGCAGCTTAGCAAGGACCGGGACTAGCGGGAGGAGGACAGATACGCAGTATTTT
TRBJ2-1 many TRBV5-4 NA CAWRGEPTGNEQFF TGTGCCTGGAGGGGGGAGCCAACTGGCAATGAGCAGTTCTTC
TRBJ1-5 NA TRBV29-1 NA CSVRTDNQPQHF TGCAGCGTTCGAACAGATAATCAGCCCCAGCATTTT
TRBJ1-2 NA TRBV13 TRBD1 CASSSTGLANYGYTF TGTGCCAGCAGCTCGACAGGGTTAGCTAACTATGGCTACACCTTC
TRBJ2-7 NA TRBV28 NA CASSLSAGGPYEQYF TGTGCCAGCAGTTTATCAGCGGGTGGACCCTACGAGCAGTACTTC
TRBJ1-2 NA TRBV28 TRBD1 CASSSNRGQVFGNYGYTF TGTGCCAGCAGTTCCAACCGGGGACAGGTTTTCGGGAACTATGGCTACACCTTC
TRBJ2-2 NA TRBV5-1 NA CASSSPVWGTNTGELFF TGCGCCAGCAGCTCCCCTGTATGGGGGACGAACACCGGGGAGCTGTTTTTT
TRBJ2-1 NA TRBV2 NA CASSDKVAVMLYNEQFF TGTGCCAGCAGTGATAAGGTAGCGGTTATGTTGTACAATGAGCAGTTCTTC
TRBJ1-5 few TRBV6-5 NA CASSYSDGDFHQPQHF TGTGCCAGCAGTTACTCGGACGGGGACTTCCATCAGCCCCAGCATTTT
TRBJ2-7 NA TRBV27 TRBD2 CASRWLADSYEQYF TGTGCCAGCCGGTGGCTAGCGGATTCCTACGAGCAGTACTTC
TRBJ2-1 NA TRBV7-2 TRBD2 CASSLGGTSLYEQFF TGTGCCAGCAGCTTAGGCGGGACTAGCCTGTATGAGCAGTTCTTC
TRBJ1-4 NA TRBV27 NA CASSLSGGAGEKLFF TGTGCCAGCAGTTTATCGGGGGGTGCAGGTGAAAAACTGTTTTTT
TRBJ2-1 NA TRBV29-1 NA CSAQGNEQFF TGCAGCGCCCAGGGGAATGAGCAGTTCTTC
TRBJ2-7 NA TRBV6-5 NA CASSSRGLWYEQYF TGTGCCAGCAGTTCCAGGGGCCTATGGTACGAGCAGTACTTC
TRBJ2-2 NA TRBV2 NA CASSRLELRKSNTGELFF TGTGCCAGCAGCCGACTAGAACTAAGGAAGTCGAACACCGGGGAGCTGTTTTTT
TRBJ2-6 NA TRBV28 NA CASSLWNRETSGANVLTF TGTGCCAGCAGTTTATGGAACAGGGAAACCTCTGGGGCCAACGTCCTGACTTTC
TRBJ1-4 NA TRBV13 NA CASSPGGRFNEKLFF TGTGCCAGCAGCCCCGGGGGTCGGTTTAATGAAAAACTGTTTTTT
TRBJ2-7 NA TRBV2 NA CASVPPGKNEQYF TGTGCCAGCGTCCCCCCGGGGAAGAACGAGCAGTACTTC
TRBJ2-2 NA TRBV4-2 TRBD2 CASSQRLAGTGELFF TGTGCCAGCAGCCAAAGACTAGCGGGAACCGGGGAGCTGTTTTTT
TRBJ2-1 NA TRBV5-8 TRBD1 CASSLGQGLLNEQFF TGTGCCAGCAGCTTGGGACAGGGTCTTCTTAATGAGCAGTTCTTC
TRBJ2-7 NA TRBV4-3 NA CASSSAGSNEQYF TGCGCCAGCAGCTCAGCAGGGTCCAACGAGCAGTACTTC
TRBJ2-3 once TRBV9 NA CASSLPSEGPTDTQYF TGTGCCAGCAGCCTCCCTAGTGAGGGCCCCACAGATACGCAGTATTTT
TRBJ2-5 NA TRBV5-4 TRBD1 CASSDREETQYF TGTGCCAGCAGCGACAGGGAAGAGACCCAGTACTTC
TRBJ2-5 NA TRBV5-8 NA CASSLAAEIQETQYF TGTGCCAGCAGCTTGGCTGCGGAGATCCAAGAGACCCAGTACTTC
TRBJ2-5 once TRBV7-9 TRBD2 CASSSTSGVGETQYF TGTGCCAGCAGCTCGACTAGCGGGGTGGGAGAGACCCAGTACTTC
TRBJ2-7 NA TRBV19 TRBD2 CASSNPLAVMYEQYF TGTGCCAGTAGTAACCCCCTAGCGGTAATGTACGAGCAGTACTTC
TRBJ2-5 NA TRBV7-2 TRBD2 CASSSTLAGGPKTQYF TGTGCCAGCAGCTCGACTCTAGCGGGAGGGCCGAAGACCCAGTACTTC
TRBJ2-7 NA TRBV25-1 TRBD2 CASSSPGGVGNEQYF TGTGCCAGCAGTTCCCCGGGGGGGGTTGGAAACGAGCAGTACTTC
TRBJ1-5 NA TRBV28 TRBD1 CASITGGEGSNQPQHF TGTGCCAGCATCACAGGGGGAGAGGGTAGCAATCAGCCCCAGCATTTT
TRBJ1-5 NA TRBV19 TRBD1 CASSIVDRGDQPQHF TGTGCCAGTAGTATAGTTGACAGGGGCGATCAGCCCCAGCATTTT
TRBJ1-1 NA TRBV27 NA CASSFPGLGTEAFF TGTGCCAGCAGTTTTCCAGGGCTGGGCACTGAAGCTTTCTTT
TRBJ2-2 NA TRBV13 NA CASSLEGRTGELFF TGTGCCAGCAGCTTAGAGGGGCGGACCGGGGAGCTGTTTTTT
TRBJ2-2 NA TRBV9 TRBD2 CASSVKHPGLAAGELFF TGTGCCAGCAGCGTAAAGCATCCGGGACTAGCCGCCGGGGAGCTGTTTTTT
TRBJ1-4 once TRBV28 NA CASSPVATNEKLFF TGTGCCAGCAGTCCCGTTGCAACTAATGAAAAACTGTTTTTT
TRBJ2-1 NA TRBV10-3 TRBD2 CAISLAGAENEQFF TGTGCCATCAGCCTAGCGGGAGCGGAAAATGAGCAGTTCTTC
TRBJ2-5 NA TRBV19 TRBD2 CASSSRTSGRRQETQYF TGTGCCAGTAGTTCAAGGACTAGCGGGAGGCGCCAAGAGACCCAGTACTTC